In its sample, the clone carrying this TCR beta chain was seen a few times. As yet, its antigen is unknown. Per-sample PBMC isolation yielded at least 6.5 million cells. These data originate in a study of blood T cells in healthy people across ages. Study-wide results and limits: Diversity of TCR beta per million T cells declined in a roughly linear way with age. Comparison with aged donors showed that long-lived donors had more naive CD4+ cells and higher diversity.

The V and J ends lost 4 bases and 3 bases, in that order; junction bases with no gene match: 0. The CDR3 is 14 amino acids. The authors ran a second PCR of about 6 to 11 cycles using a sample-barcoded 5' primer and a J-beta primer mix. MiXCR was run by TCRdb on the 5' RACE reads, yielding one entry per CDR3 protein. Found here are approximately 800,000 distinct CDR3 sequences, 30% to 45% of them singletons; the top ten hold 13%. The J gene is TRBJ2-5, the V gene TRBV12-3 or TRBV12-4, with 12 bases that match TRBD2. Input material: blood. The TCR originated in a young man in good health. CDR3 bases: TGTGCCAGCAGTTCTAGCGGGGGGGAAGAGACCCAGTACTTC. Its protein product is CASSSSGGEETQYF.